Below, 17 T cell receptor beta chains from the same sample are listed, as sequenced in a study of T cells after somatic rescue of genetic block (dated by TCRdb to about 2020). Library method: the immunoSEQ multiplex PCR assay. The immuneACCESS repertoire file appears here via TCRdb, limited to in-frame rearrangements. These files lack a portion of the clones; in checked studies, under half of the deficit traces to unresolved V genes, and the cause of the others is not known. For this sample there are 12,000 or so clones; over 65% appear just once. Nearly 20% of the sample is held by the ten biggest clonotypes. Source material: peripheral blood mononuclear cells (PBMCs). Receptors originate from a boy aged 5-17 years.

This clone was counted once. V usage is TRBV30 and J usage is TRBJ1-3; a weak D match, TRBD1 (6 bases). V lost 6 bases to trimming and J lost 0 bases, with 12 bases between them. From germline, CDR1 is GTSNPN and CDR2 SVGIG (reference sequence). The CDR3 sequence is 14 residues long. The DNA of the CDR3 is TGTGCCTGCACAGACAGGAGCTCTGGAAACACCATATATTTT. This sequence encodes CACTDRSSGNTIYF.

The chain uses TRBV7-6 and TRBJ2-1, with 9 bases lining up with TRBD1. The J segment lost 3 bases and the V segment lost 4 bases, leaving 7 bases of the junction unmatched. The CDR3 has 16 amino acids. Germline assignment: CDR1 SGHVS and CDR2 FNYEAQ. The CDR3 sequence is CASSSGQGMLYNEQFF. In DNA form, the CDR3 reads TGTGCCAGCAGCTCAGGACAGGGGATGCTCTACAATGAGCAGTTCTTC.

The chain carries TRBV11-2 and TRBJ2-1, with 9 positions matching TRBD2. This CDR3 has 18 amino acids. Germline trimming cut 3 bases from V and 6 bases from J; bases unmatched to any gene: 15. From germline, CDR1 is SGHAT and CDR2 FQNNGV. The CDR3 loop is CASSFPMSGRSLTNEQFF. The CDR3 coding sequence is TGTGCCAGCAGCTTCCCGATGAGCGGGAGGTCACTAACCAATGAGCAGTTCTTC.

V usage is TRBV28 and J usage is TRBJ1-1, with unresolved D. The CDR3 is made up of 13 amino acids. V shed 7 bases and J shed 1 base, with 10 bases lying between them. Germline V lookup: CDR1 MDHEN, CDR2 SYDVKM. The CDR3 sequence is CASIPDGNTEAFF. The CDR3 bases are TGTGCCAGCATCCCGGACGGGAACACTGAAGCTTTCTTT.

This chain links TRBV5-4 with TRBJ2-7; TRBD1 matches 8 bases. CDR3 length: 16 amino acids. Looked up from germline, CDR1 is SGHNT and CDR2 is YYREEE (reference sequence). J gave up 2 bases and V 4 bases, and 11 bases lay outside the gene matches. This CDR3 is CASSRNGQGGPYEQYF. CDR3 DNA: TGTGCCAGCAGCCGTAACGGACAGGGCGGACCCTACGAGCAGTACTTC.

V usage is TRBV28 and J usage is TRBJ2-1, with D hard to call. Trimming shortened V by 5 bases and J by 7 bases, and 15 bases separated the two germline ends. The CDR3 sequence is 14 residues long. The germline V gene has CDR1 MDHEN and CDR2 SYDVKM. This CDR3 is CASSRVGTVNEQFF. The CDR3 DNA sequence: TGTGCCAGCAGTCGGGTGGGTACCGTGAATGAGCAGTTCTTC.

The chain links TRBV6-5 to TRBJ2-7, with TRBD1 as a possible D gene (5 bases). Germline assignment: CDR1 MNHEY and CDR2 SVGAGI. The CDR3 extends over 15 amino acids. Trimming removed 7 bases from V and 3 bases from J, with 19 bases in between. The CDR3 DNA follows: TGTGCCAGCACAACCGGTCCAGGGAAGCTCTACGAGCAGTACTTC. It translates to CASTTGPGKLYEQYF.

V usage is TRBV28 and J usage is TRBJ2-5, with D unresolved. The V end lost 4 bases, the J end lost 7 bases, and 7 bases lay between the germline ends. Germline V lookup: CDR1 MDHEN, CDR2 SYDVKM. The CDR3 runs to 11 residues. The CDR3 coding sequence is TGTGCCAGCAGTTCAAGGGCGACCCAGTACTTC. It is translated as CASSSRATQYF.

The V gene is TRBV5-1, the J gene TRBJ2-7, with TRBD1 matching over 10 bases. CDR3 length equals 17 residues. V shed 0 bases and J 0 bases; nucleotides not matched to a gene: 6. Germline V gene sequence: CDR1 SGHRS, CDR2 YFSETQ. The CDR3, as DNA: TGCGCCAGCAGCTTGGCCCCCGGACAGGGGGGCTCCTACGAGCAGTACTTC. Translating it yields CASSLAPGQGGSYEQYF.

On this clone: This specimen includes other DNA sequences encoding the same CDR3. The chain combines TRBV18 with TRBJ2-7; D unresolved. The CDR3 length is 12 residues. The V end lost 6 bases, the J end lost 4 bases, and 10 bases lay between the germline ends. CDR1 and CDR2 (germline): KGHSH, LQKENI. The CDR3 region has the DNA TGTGCCAGCTCCCCCAAAGTTTACGAGCAGTACTTC. This codes for CASSPKVYEQYF. The full variable domain, rest sourced from reference TRBV18 and TRBJ2-7, is NAGVMQNPRHLVRRRGQEARLRCSPMKGHSHVYWYRQLPEEGLKFMVYLQKENIIDESGMPKERFSAEFPKEGPSILRIQQVVRGDSAAYFCASSPKVYEQYFGPGTRLTVT.

V is TRBV5-1 and J is TRBJ2-2; 9 bases fit TRBD1. The CDR3 extends over 14 amino acids. J lost 3 bases, V lost 4 bases, and 1 base had no gene match. Germline V gene data show CDR1 as SGHRS and CDR2 as YFSETQ. The CDR3, as DNA: TGCGCCAGCAGCCGGACAGGGGACACCGGGGAGCTGTTTTTT. Translating gives CASSRTGDTGELFF.

The chain employs TRBV7-9 and TRBJ2-7; TRBD2 agrees at 12 bases. The CDR3 length is 15 residues. J was trimmed by 4 bases and V by 5 bases; bases with no gene match: 6. CDR1 is SEHNR and CDR2 is FQNEAQ in the germline V gene (reference sequence). The CDR3 protein is CASSQGLAGRYEQYF. The CDR3 DNA reads TGTGCCAGCAGCCAAGGACTAGCGGGAAGGTACGAGCAGTACTTC.

V and J are TRBV2 and TRBJ1-2; D is unclear. Germline-derived CDR1 and CDR2 are SNHLY and FYNNEI. Trimming took off 2 bases at V and 6 bases at J, with 16 bases between the two ends. The CDR3 has 15 residues. The CDR3 spells CASSETRVGRDGYTF. The CDR3 nucleotides read TGTGCCAGCAGTGAAACGAGGGTAGGGAGGGATGGCTACACCTTC.

This chain joins TRBV9 and TRBJ2-1; TRBD2 is a possible D gene (6 bases). V dropped 3 bases and J dropped 2 bases, with 18 bases sitting between them. CDR1 and CDR2 (germline): SGDLS, YYNGEE. This CDR3 contains 17 residues. CDR3 amino acids: CASSEGRGGAAYNEQFF. The CDR3 DNA reads TGTGCCAGCAGCGAGGGCCGGGGCGGGGCCGCCTACAATGAGCAGTTCTTC.

The CDR3 protein is CASSSGLAGKETQYF. The CDR3 DNA is TGTGCCAGCTCATCGGGACTAGCGGGGAAAGAGACCCAGTACTTC. This chain connects TRBV18 to TRBJ2-5; TRBD2 matches at 13 bases. The V segment lost 5 bases and the J segment 3 bases; nucleotides outside the gene matches: 3. The CDR3 sequence is 15 residues long. The germline V gene encodes CDR1 KGHSH and CDR2 LQKENI. Supplemented by reference TRBV18 and TRBJ2-5, the full variable domain reads NAGVMQNPRHLVRRRGQEARLRCSPMKGHSHVYWYRQLPEEGLKFMVYLQKENIIDESGMPKERFSAEFPKEGPSILRIQQVVRGDSAAYFCASSSGLAGKETQYFGPGTRLLVL.

This clone was picked up one time. The chain employs TRBV27 and TRBJ1-4; D is unresolved. Trimming removed 1 base from V and 5 bases from J, with 14 bases in between. The CDR3 extends over 16 amino acids. The germline gives CDR1 MNHEY, CDR2 SMNVEV (reference sequence). CDR3 in amino acids: CASSLYPLNINEKLFF. The CDR3 coding sequence is TGTGCCAGCAGTTTATACCCCTTAAATATAAATGAAAAACTGTTTTTT.

The gene calls are TRBV5-1 and TRBJ1-2, with a tentative D call TRBD1 (5 bases). The CDR3 sequence is 14 residues long. Germline-derived CDR1 and CDR2 are SGHRS and YFSETQ. V lost 5 bases and J 1 base, leaving 12 bases between the germline ends. CDR3 sequence reads: CASSSGGVNYGYTF. The DNA for the CDR3 is TGCGCCAGCAGTTCTGGAGGGGTTAACTATGGCTACACCTTC.